The clone carrying this T cell receptor (beta chain) was recorded a few times. This CDR3 has 17 residues. In germline, CDR1 is MDHEN, CDR2 SYDVKM. Trimming shortened V by 5 bases and J by 0 bases, and 16 bases separated the two germline ends. This sample stems from a study of spatial heterogeneity in lung cancer. Study background: Unique TCR and UMI combinations averaged more than ten appearances each in raw reads.

Noted time point: sample taken at primary tumor resection. Unsorted tumor, nontumor lung tissue or cryopreserved PBMC supplied the whole RNA. 72 TRACERx patients with early, untreated non-small cell lung cancer donated samples. Each TCR cDNA molecule bore a unique molecular identifier. TCRdb recomputed calls from the 5' RACE reads with MiXCR, one row per CDR3 protein. The sample holds tens of thousands of distinct CDR3 sequences, approximately 8.2% seen once. The sequencing used PBMCs, collected at surgery. The sequence was obtained from a male donor with early-stage non-small cell lung cancer. J is TRBJ2-2 and V is TRBV28; tentative D call: TRBD2 (6 bases). In DNA, the CDR3 is TGTGCCAGCAGTCCGAGTCCTGGAGGGCCGAACACCGGGGAGCTGTTTTTT. This sequence encodes CASSPSPGGPNTGELFF.